Listed below are T cell receptor beta chains from one sample, sequenced in a study of T cells in Graves' hyperthyroidism and ophthalmopathy. TCRdb ran MiXCR on the multiplex PCR reads and lists one entry per CDR3 protein. The table has over 350,000 distinct CDR3 sequences, about an eighth seen once. The sample taken for sequencing was blood. These receptors were collected from a man between 45 and 60 years old with Graves' ophthalmopathy. Both conserved end residues are part of each CDR3. The D gene is left open where the match is weak. Size is stated for part of the rows, as once, few or many counts, or as a class when the clone is expanded.

cdr3_aa cdr3_nt clone_size j_call d_call v_call
CASSPLPADQETQYF TGTGCCAGCTCACCATTGCCAGCGGACCAAGAGACCCAGTACTTC many TRBJ2-5 . TRBV18
CASSTSGATSTDTQYF TGTGCCAGCTCCACTAGCGGGGCTACTAGCACAGATACGCAGTATTTT many TRBJ2-3 TRBD2 TRBV2
CSAIRGHSNQPQHF TGCAGTGCTATCAGGGGACATAGCAATCAGCCCCAGCATTTT . TRBJ1-5 . TRBV20-1
CASSQVFGQGPSTDTQYF TGTGCCAGCAGCCAAGTGTTCGGTCAGGGACCAAGCACAGATACGCAGTATTTT few TRBJ2-3 . TRBV3-1
CASSLDLAGNPYEQYF TGTGCCAGCAGCTTAGACCTAGCGGGAAACCCCTACGAGCAGTACTTC few TRBJ2-7 TRBD2 TRBV7-8
CASSMDHLGLAGGDEQFF TGTGCCAGTAGTATGGACCACCTCGGACTAGCGGGTGGAGATGAGCAGTTCTTC . TRBJ2-1 TRBD2 TRBV19
CSATTSSGRIQETQYF TGCAGTGCTACAACCTCTAGCGGGAGGATTCAAGAGACCCAGTACTTC many TRBJ2-5 TRBD2 TRBV20-1
CASSRGGGNQPQHF TGTGCCAGCAGCAGGGGAGGCGGCAATCAGCCCCAGCATTTT few TRBJ1-5 . TRBV28
CASSTPPDVNEQFF TGTGCCAGTAGTACGCCCCCCGACGTAAATGAGCAGTTCTTC . TRBJ2-1 . TRBV19
CTSSPREDTQYF TGTACCAGCAGCCCCAGGGAGGATACGCAGTATTTT . TRBJ2-3 . TRBV7-2
CASSPGTSGGTYEQYF TGTGCCAGCAGCCCAGGCACTAGCGGGGGCACCTACGAGCAGTACTTC . TRBJ2-7 TRBD2 TRBV5-4
CASSGSGQETQYF TGTGCCAGCAGTGGAAGTGGCCAAGAGACCCAGTACTTC many TRBJ2-5 . TRBV2
CASSVGWNTEAFF TGTGCCAGCAGTGTTGGTTGGAACACTGAAGCTTTCTTT many TRBJ1-1 . TRBV2
CASSPATNYEQYF TGTGCCAGCAGCCCAGCTACCAACTACGAGCAGTACTTC many TRBJ2-7 . TRBV7-9
CASSYSFRGSYNEQFF TGTGCCAGCAGTTACTCGTTCAGGGGCTCCTACAATGAGCAGTTCTTC many TRBJ2-1 . TRBV6-5
CSARLSDVGYTF TGCAGTGCTAGACTGTCGGATGTGGGCTACACCTTC . TRBJ1-2 . TRBV20-1
CSARDIGQGLGSQPQHF TGCAGTGCTAGAGATATCGGACAGGGCCTGGGAAGTCAGCCCCAGCATTTT . TRBJ1-5 TRBD1 TRBV20-1
CASINPQRAGTEAFF TGTGCCAGCATCAACCCACAGAGGGCTGGCACTGAAGCTTTCTTT few TRBJ1-1 . TRBV28
CSARKVLAGTSNEQFF TGCAGTGCTAGAAAGGTCCTAGCGGGAACCAGCAATGAGCAGTTCTTC few TRBJ2-1 TRBD2 TRBV20-1
CASILQGNIQYF TGTGCCAGCATACTACAGGGAAACATTCAGTACTTC many TRBJ2-4 . TRBV2
CASSPQFRSNQPQHF TGTGCCAGCAGCCCGCAGTTTCGGAGCAATCAGCCCCAGCATTTT few TRBJ1-5 . TRBV6-1
CASSYLTGIGYTF TGTGCCAGCAGTTACCTAACAGGGATTGGCTACACCTTC few TRBJ1-2 . TRBV6-2/TRBV6-3
CASSFRPSGKSSYEQYF TGTGCCAGCAGTTTTCGCCCCAGCGGGAAGAGCTCCTACGAGCAGTACTTC many TRBJ2-7 TRBD2 TRBV27
CASSTGSAPSYNEQFF TGCGCCAGTTCTACGGGGAGCGCCCCGTCCTACAATGAGCAGTTCTTC few TRBJ2-1 . TRBV6-1
CASSLAPGQGLAYGYTF TGCGCCAGCAGCTTGGCCCCAGGGCAGGGACTAGCCTATGGCTACACCTTC many TRBJ1-2 . TRBV5-1
CASSFYSDSTDTQYF TGTGCCAGCAGTTTTTACAGCGACAGCACAGATACGCAGTATTTT many TRBJ2-3 . TRBV12-3/TRBV12-4
CASSLTRWGHGHHSPLHF TGTGCCAGCAGCTTAACGAGGTGGGGCCACGGACACCATTCACCCCTCCACTTT few TRBJ1-6 . TRBV7-9
CAWSVRGVTFKNIQYF TGTGCCTGGAGTGTAAGGGGGGTTACATTCAAAAACATTCAGTACTTC many TRBJ2-4 . TRBV30
CASSLDLGRGNSYEQYF TGTGCCAGCAGCTTAGATCTCGGACGGGGGAACTCCTACGAGCAGTACTTC . TRBJ2-7 . TRBV11-2
CASSLASGSGYEQYF TGTGCCAGCAGCTTAGCTTCGGGAAGCGGGTACGAGCAGTACTTC many TRBJ2-7 . TRBV7-2
CASTKDPPGANVLTF TGTGCCAGCACCAAGGATCCCCCTGGGGCCAACGTCCTGACTTTC few TRBJ2-6 . TRBV12-3/TRBV12-4
CSARRAGKSYEQYF TGCAGTGCTAGAAGGGCAGGGAAAAGCTACGAGCAGTACTTC many TRBJ2-7 . TRBV20-1
CSARPTGYEQYF TGCAGTGCTAGACCCACAGGGTACGAGCAGTACTTC many TRBJ2-7 . TRBV20-1
CSGNLAGDEQFF TGCAGCGGGAATTTAGCTGGAGATGAGCAGTTCTTC . TRBJ2-1 . TRBV29-1
CASSAPPGAGNTIYF TGTGCCAGCAGCGCCCCCCCCGGGGCTGGAAACACCATATATTTT once TRBJ1-3 . TRBV7-2